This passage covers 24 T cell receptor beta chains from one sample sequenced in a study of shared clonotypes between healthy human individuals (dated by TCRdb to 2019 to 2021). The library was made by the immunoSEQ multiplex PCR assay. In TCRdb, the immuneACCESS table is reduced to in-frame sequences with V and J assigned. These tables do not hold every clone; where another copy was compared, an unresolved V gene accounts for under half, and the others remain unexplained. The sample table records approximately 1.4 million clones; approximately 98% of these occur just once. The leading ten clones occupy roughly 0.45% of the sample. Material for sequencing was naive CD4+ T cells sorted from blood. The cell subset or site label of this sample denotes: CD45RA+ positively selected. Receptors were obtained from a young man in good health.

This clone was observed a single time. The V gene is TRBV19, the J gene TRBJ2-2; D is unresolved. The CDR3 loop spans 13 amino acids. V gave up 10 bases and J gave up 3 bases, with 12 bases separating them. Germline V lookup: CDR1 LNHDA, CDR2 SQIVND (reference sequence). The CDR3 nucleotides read TGTGCCACTTCGACATCCTACACCGGGGAGCTGTTTTTT. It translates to CATSTSYTGELFF.

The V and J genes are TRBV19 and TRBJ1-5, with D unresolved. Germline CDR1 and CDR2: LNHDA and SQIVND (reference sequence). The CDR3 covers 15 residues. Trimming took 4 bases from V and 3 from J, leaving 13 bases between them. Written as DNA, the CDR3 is TGTGCCAGTAGTAAGGGCCTTCTTACCAATCAGCCCCAGCATTTT. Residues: CASSKGLLTNQPQHF.

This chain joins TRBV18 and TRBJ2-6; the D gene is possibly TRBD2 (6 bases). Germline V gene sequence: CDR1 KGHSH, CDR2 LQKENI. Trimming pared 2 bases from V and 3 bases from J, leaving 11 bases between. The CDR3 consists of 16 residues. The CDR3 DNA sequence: TGTGCCAGCTCACCATTGGAGGGCTTTGGGGCCAACGTCCTGACTTTC. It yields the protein CASSPLEGFGANVLTF.

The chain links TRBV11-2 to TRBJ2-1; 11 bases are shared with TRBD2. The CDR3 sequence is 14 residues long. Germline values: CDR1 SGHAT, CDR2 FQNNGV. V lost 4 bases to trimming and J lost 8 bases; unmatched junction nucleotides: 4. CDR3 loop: CASSSLAGVDEQFF. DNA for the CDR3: TGTGCCAGCAGCTCACTAGCGGGAGTTGATGAGCAGTTCTTC.

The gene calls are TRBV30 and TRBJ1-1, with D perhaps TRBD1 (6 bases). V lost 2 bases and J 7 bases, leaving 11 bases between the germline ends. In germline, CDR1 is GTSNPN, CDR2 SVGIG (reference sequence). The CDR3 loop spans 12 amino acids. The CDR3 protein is CAWSTGGLEAFF. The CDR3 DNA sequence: TGTGCCTGGAGTACGGGGGGGCTTGAAGCTTTCTTT. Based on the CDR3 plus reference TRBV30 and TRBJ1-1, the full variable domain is SQTIHQWPATLVQPVGSPLSLECTVEGTSNPNLYWYRQAAGRGLQLLFYSVGIGQISSEVPQNLSASRPQDRQFILSSKKLLLSDSGFYLCAWSTGGLEAFFGQGTRLTVV.

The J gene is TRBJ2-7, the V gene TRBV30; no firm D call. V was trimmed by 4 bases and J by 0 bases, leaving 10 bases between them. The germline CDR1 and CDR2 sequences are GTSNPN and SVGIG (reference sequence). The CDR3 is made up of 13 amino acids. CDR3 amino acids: CAWNLQDSYEQYF. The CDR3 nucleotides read TGTGCCTGGAACCTACAAGACTCCTACGAGCAGTACTTC.

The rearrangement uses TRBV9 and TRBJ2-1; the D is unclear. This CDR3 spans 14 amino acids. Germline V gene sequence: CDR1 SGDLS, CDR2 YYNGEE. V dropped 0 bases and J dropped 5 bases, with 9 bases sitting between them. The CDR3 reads CASSVEGHNNEQFF. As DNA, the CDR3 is TGTGCCAGCAGCGTAGAGGGTCATAACAATGAGCAGTTCTTC. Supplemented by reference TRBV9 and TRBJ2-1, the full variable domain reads DSGVTQTPKHLITATGQRVTLRCSPRSGDLSVYWYQQSLDQGLQFLIQYYNGEERAKGNILERFSAQQFPDLHSELNLSSLELGDSALYFCASSVEGHNNEQFFGPGTRLTVL.

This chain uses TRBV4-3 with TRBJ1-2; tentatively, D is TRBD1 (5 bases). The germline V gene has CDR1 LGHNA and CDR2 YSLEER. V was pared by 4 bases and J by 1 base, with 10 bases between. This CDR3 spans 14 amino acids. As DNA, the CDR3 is TGCGCCAGCAGCCCAGACAGAAATAACTATGGCTACACCTTC. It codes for CASSPDRNNYGYTF.

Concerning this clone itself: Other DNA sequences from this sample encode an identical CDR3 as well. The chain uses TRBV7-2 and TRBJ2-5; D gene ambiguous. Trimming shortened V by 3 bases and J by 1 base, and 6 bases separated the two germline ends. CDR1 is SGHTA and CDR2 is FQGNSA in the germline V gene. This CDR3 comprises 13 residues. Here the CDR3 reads CASSFDPQETQYF. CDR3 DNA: TGTGCCAGCAGCTTCGACCCCCAAGAGACCCAGTACTTC.

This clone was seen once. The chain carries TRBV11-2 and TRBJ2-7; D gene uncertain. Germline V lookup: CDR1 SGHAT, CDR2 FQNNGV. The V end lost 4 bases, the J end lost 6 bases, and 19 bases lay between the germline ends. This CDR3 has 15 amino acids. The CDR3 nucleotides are TGTGCCAGCAGCTCGGAGTCAGGAGTCTCTGGCGAGCAGTACTTC. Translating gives CASSSESGVSGEQYF. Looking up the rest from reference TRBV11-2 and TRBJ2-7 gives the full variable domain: EAGVAQSPRYKIIEKRQSVAFWCNPISGHATLYWYQQILGQGPKLLIQFQNNGVVDDSQLPKDRFSAERLKGVDSTLKIQPAKLEDSAVYLCASSSESGVSGEQYFGPGTRLTVT.

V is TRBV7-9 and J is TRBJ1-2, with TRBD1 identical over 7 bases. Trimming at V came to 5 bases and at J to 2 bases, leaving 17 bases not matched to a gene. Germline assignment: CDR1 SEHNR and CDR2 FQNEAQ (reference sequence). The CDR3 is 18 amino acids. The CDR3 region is CASSPQGVPSLYNYGYTF. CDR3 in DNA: TGTGCCAGCAGCCCTCAGGGGGTCCCCTCTTTATACAACTATGGCTACACCTTC. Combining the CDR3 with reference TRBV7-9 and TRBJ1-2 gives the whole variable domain DTGVSQNPRHKITKRGQNVTFRCDPISEHNRLYWYRQTLGQGPEFLTYFQNEAQLEKSRLLSDRFSAERPKGSFSTLEIQRTEQGDSAMYLCASSPQGVPSLYNYGYTFGSGTRLTVV.

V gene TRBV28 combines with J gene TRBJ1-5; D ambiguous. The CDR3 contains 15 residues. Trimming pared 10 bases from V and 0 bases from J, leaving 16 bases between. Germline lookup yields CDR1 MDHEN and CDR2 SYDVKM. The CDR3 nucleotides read TGTGCCACCACTTTTATGGGATATAGCAATCAGCCCCAGCATTTT. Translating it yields CATTFMGYSNQPQHF.

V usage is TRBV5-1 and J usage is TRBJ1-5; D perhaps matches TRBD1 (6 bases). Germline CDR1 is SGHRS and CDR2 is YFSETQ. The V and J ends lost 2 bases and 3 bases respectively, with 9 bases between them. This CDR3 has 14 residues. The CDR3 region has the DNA TGCGCCAGCAGCTTACAGGGTTTCAATCAGCCCCAGCATTTT. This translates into CASSLQGFNQPQHF.

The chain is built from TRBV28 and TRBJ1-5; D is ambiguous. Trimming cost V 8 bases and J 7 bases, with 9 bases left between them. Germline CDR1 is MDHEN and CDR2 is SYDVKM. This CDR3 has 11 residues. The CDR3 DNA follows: TGTGCCAGCTCAGCGGGCCAGCCCCAGCATTTT. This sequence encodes CASSAGQPQHF.

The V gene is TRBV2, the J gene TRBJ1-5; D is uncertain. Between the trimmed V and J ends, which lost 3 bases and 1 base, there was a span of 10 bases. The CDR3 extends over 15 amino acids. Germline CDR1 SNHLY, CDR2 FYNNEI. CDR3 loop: CASSDTGISNQPQHF. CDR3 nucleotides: TGTGCCAGCAGTGATACGGGGATAAGCAATCAGCCCCAGCATTTT.

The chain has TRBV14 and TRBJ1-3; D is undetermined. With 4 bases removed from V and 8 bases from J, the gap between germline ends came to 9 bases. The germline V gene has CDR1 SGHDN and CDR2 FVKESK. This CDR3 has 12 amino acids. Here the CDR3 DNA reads TGTGCCAGCAGCCTTTCCCGGGACACCATATATTTT. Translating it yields CASSLSRDTIYF.

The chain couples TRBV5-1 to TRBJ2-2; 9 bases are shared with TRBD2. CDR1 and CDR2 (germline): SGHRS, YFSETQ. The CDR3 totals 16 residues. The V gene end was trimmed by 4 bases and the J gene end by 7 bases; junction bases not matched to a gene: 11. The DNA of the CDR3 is TGCGCCAGCAGCCTTGGGCCTAGCGGGGAAAACGGGGAGCTGTTTTTT. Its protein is CASSLGPSGENGELFF.

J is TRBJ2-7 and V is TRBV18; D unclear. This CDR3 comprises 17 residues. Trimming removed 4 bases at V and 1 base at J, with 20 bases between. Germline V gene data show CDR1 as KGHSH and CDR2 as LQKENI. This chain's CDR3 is CASSLKARVGLSYEQYF. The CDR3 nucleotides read TGTGCCAGCTCACTAAAGGCAAGGGTAGGGTTGTCCTACGAGCAGTACTTC.

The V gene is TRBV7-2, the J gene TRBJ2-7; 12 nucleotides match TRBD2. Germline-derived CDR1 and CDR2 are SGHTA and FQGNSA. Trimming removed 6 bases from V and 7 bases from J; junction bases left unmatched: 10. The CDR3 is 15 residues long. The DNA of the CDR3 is TGTGCCAGCAGTCCCCTAGCGGGAGGGCGGGGAGAGCAGTACTTC. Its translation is CASSPLAGGRGEQYF.

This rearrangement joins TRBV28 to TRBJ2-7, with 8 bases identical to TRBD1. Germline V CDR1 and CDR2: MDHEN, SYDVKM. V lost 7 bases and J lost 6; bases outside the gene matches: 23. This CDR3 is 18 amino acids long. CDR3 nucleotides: TGTGCCAGCACCACCTCGGCTTCCGGTGACGGCAGGGGGCCCGAGCAGTACTTC. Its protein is CASTTSASGDGRGPEQYF. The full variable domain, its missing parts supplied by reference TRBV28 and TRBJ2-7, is DVKVTQSSRYLVKRTGEKVFLECVQDMDHENMFWYRQDPGLGLRLIYFSYDVKMKEKGDIPEGYSVSREKKERFSLILESASTNQTSMYLCASTTSASGDGRGPEQYFGPGTRLTVT.

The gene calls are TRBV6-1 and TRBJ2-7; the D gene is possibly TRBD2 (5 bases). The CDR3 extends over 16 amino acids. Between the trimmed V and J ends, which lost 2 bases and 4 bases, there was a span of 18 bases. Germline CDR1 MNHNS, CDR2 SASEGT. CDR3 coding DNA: TGTGCCAGCAGTGAATATTCAATCGGGATCTTGTACGAGCAGTACTTC. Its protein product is CASSEYSIGILYEQYF.

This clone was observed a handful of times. In DNA, the CDR3 is TGTGCCAGCTCACCGTCCGGGCCACACGGAGATGGCTACACCTTC. Residues: CASSPSGPHGDGYTF. This rearrangement joins TRBV18 to TRBJ1-2; D is unclear. Germline-derived CDR1 and CDR2 are KGHSH and LQKENI. This CDR3 contains 15 residues. Deletions cut 3 bases from V and 6 bases from J, with 17 bases between. Variable domain in full (rest from reference TRBV18 and TRBJ1-2): NAGVMQNPRHLVRRRGQEARLRCSPMKGHSHVYWYRQLPEEGLKFMVYLQKENIIDESGMPKERFSAEFPKEGPSILRIQQVVRGDSAAYFCASSPSGPHGDGYTFGSGTRLTVV.

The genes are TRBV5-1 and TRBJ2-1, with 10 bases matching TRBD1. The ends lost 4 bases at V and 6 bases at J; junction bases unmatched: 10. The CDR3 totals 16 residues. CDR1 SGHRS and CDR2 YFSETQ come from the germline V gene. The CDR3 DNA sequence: TGCGCCAGCAGCCAGATCGGGACAGGGGCCCTCAATGAGCAGTTCTTC. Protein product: CASSQIGTGALNEQFF. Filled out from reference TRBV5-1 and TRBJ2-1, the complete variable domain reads KAGVTQTPRYLIKTRGQQVTLSCSPISGHRSVSWYQQTPGQGLQFLFEYFSETQRNKGNFPGRFSGRQFSNSRSEMNVSTLELGDSALYLCASSQIGTGALNEQFFGPGTRLTVL.

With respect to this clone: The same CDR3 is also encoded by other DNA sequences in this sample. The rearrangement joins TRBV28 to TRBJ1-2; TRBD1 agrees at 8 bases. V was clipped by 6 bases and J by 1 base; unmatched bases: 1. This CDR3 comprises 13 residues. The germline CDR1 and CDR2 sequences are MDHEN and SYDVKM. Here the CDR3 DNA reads TGTGCCAGCAGCACAGGGGGTAACTATGGCTACACCTTC. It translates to CASSTGGNYGYTF.